The TCR beta chain described here comes from a study of T-cell reconstitution after alpha-beta-depleted transplantation in children. The CDR3 is made up of 13 amino acids. Per the germline V gene, CDR1 is SGHDT and CDR2 is YYEEEE. V was pared by 1 base and J by 6 bases, with 11 bases between. TCRbeta library preparation incorporated unique molecular identifiers. TCRdb used MiXCR to reprocess the PCR reads, holding one entry per CDR3 protein. The sample records fewer than 200,000 distinct CDR3 sequences, about 6.8% being singletons. There are a few counts of this clonotype. The V and J genes are TRBV5-6 and TRBJ2-7; perhaps TRBD2 as D (5 bases). Sequencing used PBMCs from the stem cell graft donor, obtained from the stem cell graft. This clonotype originated in a human donor who donated a stem cell graft to a child with Wiskott-Aldrich syndrome. The CDR3 nucleotides are TGTGCCAGCAGCTTGTTTGGAGGACTCGAGCAGTACTTC. This codes for CASSLFGGLEQYF.